This T cell receptor (beta chain) was obtained from a study of Ad26.COV2.S vaccination and SARS-CoV-2 variants. Points from the study as a whole: Vaccinated individuals (as opposed to placebo recipients) had higher spike-specific TCR breadth.

Using immunoSEQ multiplex PCR, the repertoire was profiled, and TCRdb retains in-frame clones only, with some absent. The sample comprises roughly 270,000 clones, about 87% of which are singletons, and about 3.6% rests with the top ten. Germline values: CDR1 SGHVS, CDR2 FNYEAQ. This CDR3 contains 17 residues. V lost 7 bases, J lost 9 bases, and 28 bases lay in between. This clone was counted between two and nine times. The antigen is not known. Treatment described: about 20 received Ad26.COV2.S at low or high dose, single or two shots; 5 received placebo; per-sample allocation not given. It was on day 63 after the first vaccine or placebo injection that samples were taken.

The TCR comes from a person aged 18-60 years who received the Ad26.COV2.S COVID-19 vaccine or a placebo. V and J are TRBV7-6 and TRBJ2-1; D assignment may be TRBD1 or TRBD2 (7 bases each). Sequenced here: peripheral blood, sampled in a trial of Ad26.COV2.S vaccine versus placebo. CDR3 sequence reads: CASTSLGGGSYRGEQFF. Written as DNA, the CDR3 is TGTGCCAGCACCTCACTAGGGGGCGGGAGCTATCGGGGTGAGCAGTTCTTC.